Presented here are 8 T cell receptor beta chains from one specimen sequenced in a study of CD8+ T cells in alopecia areata. After isolation, RNA underwent reverse transcription to generate cDNA as the sequencing template. Libraries were prepared by immunoSEQ multiplex PCR; TCRdb keeps only in-frame clonotypes and omits some of them. Of about 150,000 clones in the sample, around 47% are singletons; the top ten hold 6.5% to 7.5%. The sequencing input was CD4+ T cells sorted from blood. These receptors were collected from a human donor with alopecia areata.

CDR3 sequence reads: CASSIQGRDTEAFF. The CDR3 nucleotides read TGTGCCAGCAGCATACAGGGGAGAGACACTGAAGCTTTCTTT. V usage is TRBV7-3 and J usage is TRBJ1-1, with 7 positions matching TRBD1. Germline loops: CDR1 SGHTA, CDR2 FQGTGA. Unmatched junction bases numbered 6, after V lost 5 bases and J lost 3 bases. This CDR3 is built from 14 residues.

A remark on this clone: This CDR3 is also generated by other DNA sequences in the sample. The rearrangement links TRBV9 to TRBJ2-6; no clear D. The CDR3 runs to 13 residues. Germline V gene sequence: CDR1 SGDLS, CDR2 YYNGEE. V lost 3 bases, J lost 2 bases, and 3 bases lay in between. The CDR3 DNA sequence: TGTGCCAGCAGCGCTACTGGGGCCAACGTCCTGACTTTC. Protein: CASSATGANVLTF.

The chain is built from TRBV7-8 and TRBJ2-7, with D possibly matching TRBD2 (5 bases). The germline V gene has CDR1 SGHVS and CDR2 FQNEAQ. The CDR3 has 15 residues. Trimming stripped 3 bases from V and 4 bases from J, with 16 bases between. In DNA, the CDR3 is TGTGCCAGCAGCTTTTCCCCGGCCGGGGAATACGAGCAGTACTTC. This gives the protein CASSFSPAGEYEQYF.

This clone appeared a few times. The DNA of the CDR3 is TGCGCCAGCTCTAATGGGAGACTCACAGATACGCAGTATTTT. It specifies CASSNGRLTDTQYF. V gene TRBV5-1 combines with J gene TRBJ2-3, with D maybe TRBD2 (5 bases). The V and J ends lost 7 bases and 2 bases respectively, with 14 bases between them. The CDR3 runs to 14 residues. Germline loops: CDR1 SGHRS, CDR2 YFSETQ.

V is TRBV11-2 and J is TRBJ2-2; TRBD1 might be the D (6 bases). The CDR3 spans 15 residues. Trimming removed 3 bases at V and 5 bases at J, with 13 bases between. CDR1 and CDR2 from the germline V gene are SGHAT and FQNNGV. CDR3 DNA: TGTGCCAGCAGCTTGACAGGTTGGAGAACCGGGGAGCTGTTTTTT. Encoded protein: CASSLTGWRTGELFF.

Concerning this clone: Other DNA sequences in this specimen translate into the identical CDR3. The chain combines TRBV29-1 with TRBJ1-2; the match to TRBD1 covers 8 bases. The CDR3 consists of 11 residues. CDR1 and CDR2 (germline): SQVTM, ANQGSEA. The ends lost 6 bases at V and 3 bases at J; junction bases unmatched: 0. The CDR3 nucleotides are TGCAGCGTGGGACAGGACTATGGCTACACCTTC. It is translated as CSVGQDYGYTF.

This clone came up once. The rearrangement joins TRBV30 to TRBJ2-7; no firm D call. The CDR3 has 10 residues. Trimming stripped 6 bases from V and 3 bases from J, with 6 bases between. Germline V gene data show CDR1 as GTSNPN and CDR2 as SVGIG (reference sequence). CDR3 amino acids: CACWDYEQYF. The CDR3 nucleotides are TGTGCCTGTTGGGACTACGAGCAGTACTTC.

This sequence joins TRBV5-1 and TRBJ2-1, with D uncertain. The CDR3 runs 12 residues. V lost 6 bases and J 3 bases, leaving 7 bases between the germline ends. CDR1 is SGHRS, CDR2 YFSETQ, per germline. The CDR3 sequence is CASKEVYNEQFF. The CDR3 DNA reads as TGCGCCAGCAAGGAAGTCTACAATGAGCAGTTCTTC.